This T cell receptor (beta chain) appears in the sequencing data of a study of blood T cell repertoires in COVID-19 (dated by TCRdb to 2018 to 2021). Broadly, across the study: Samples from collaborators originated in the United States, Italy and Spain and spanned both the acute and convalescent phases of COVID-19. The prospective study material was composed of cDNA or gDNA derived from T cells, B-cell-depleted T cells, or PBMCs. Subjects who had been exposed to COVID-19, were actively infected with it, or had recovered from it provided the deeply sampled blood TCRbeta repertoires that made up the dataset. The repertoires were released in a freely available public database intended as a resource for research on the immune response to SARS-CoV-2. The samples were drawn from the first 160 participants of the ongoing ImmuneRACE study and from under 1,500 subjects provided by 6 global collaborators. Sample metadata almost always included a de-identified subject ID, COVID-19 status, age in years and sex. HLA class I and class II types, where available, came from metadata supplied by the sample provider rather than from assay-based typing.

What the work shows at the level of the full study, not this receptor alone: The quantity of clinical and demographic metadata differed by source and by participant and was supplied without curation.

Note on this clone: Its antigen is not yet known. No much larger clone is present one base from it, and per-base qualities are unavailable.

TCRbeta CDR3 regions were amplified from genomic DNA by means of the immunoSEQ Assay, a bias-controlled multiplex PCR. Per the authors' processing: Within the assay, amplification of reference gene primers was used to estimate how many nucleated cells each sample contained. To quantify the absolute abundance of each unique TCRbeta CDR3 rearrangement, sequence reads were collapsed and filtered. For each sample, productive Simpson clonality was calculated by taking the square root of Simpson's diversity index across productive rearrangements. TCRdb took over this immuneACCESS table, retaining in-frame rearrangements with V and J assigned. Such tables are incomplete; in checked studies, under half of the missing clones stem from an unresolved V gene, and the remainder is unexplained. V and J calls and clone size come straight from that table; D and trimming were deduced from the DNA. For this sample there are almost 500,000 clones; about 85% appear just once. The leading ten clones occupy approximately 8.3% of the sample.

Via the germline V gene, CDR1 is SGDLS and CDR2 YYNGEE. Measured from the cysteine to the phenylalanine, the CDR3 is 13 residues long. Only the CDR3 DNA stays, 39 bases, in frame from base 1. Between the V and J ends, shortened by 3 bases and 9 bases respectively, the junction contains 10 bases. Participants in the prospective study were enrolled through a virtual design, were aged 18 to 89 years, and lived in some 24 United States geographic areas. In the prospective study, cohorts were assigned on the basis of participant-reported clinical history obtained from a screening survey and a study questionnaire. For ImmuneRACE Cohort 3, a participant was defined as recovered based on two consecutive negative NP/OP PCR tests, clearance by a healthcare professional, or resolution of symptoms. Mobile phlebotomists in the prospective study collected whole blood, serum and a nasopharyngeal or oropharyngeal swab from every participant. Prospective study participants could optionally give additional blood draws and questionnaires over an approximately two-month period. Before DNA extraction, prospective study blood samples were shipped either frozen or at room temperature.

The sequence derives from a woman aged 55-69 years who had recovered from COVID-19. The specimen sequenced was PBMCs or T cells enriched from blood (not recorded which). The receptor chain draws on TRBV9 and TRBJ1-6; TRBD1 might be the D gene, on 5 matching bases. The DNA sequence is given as TGTGCCAGCAGCGCCTCAAGGGGTTCACCCCTCCACTTT. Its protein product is CASSASRGSPLHF.